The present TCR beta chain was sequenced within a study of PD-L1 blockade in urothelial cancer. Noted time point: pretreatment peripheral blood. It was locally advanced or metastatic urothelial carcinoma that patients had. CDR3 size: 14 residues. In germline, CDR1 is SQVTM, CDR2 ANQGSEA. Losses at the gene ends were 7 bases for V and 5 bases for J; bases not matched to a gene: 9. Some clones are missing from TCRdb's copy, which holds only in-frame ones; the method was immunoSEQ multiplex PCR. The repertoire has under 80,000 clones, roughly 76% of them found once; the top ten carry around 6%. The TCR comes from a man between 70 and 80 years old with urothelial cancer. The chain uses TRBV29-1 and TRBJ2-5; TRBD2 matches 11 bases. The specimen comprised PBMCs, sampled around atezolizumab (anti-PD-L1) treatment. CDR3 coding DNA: TGCAGCGCCGCGACTAGCGGGATTCGCGAGACCCAGTACTTC. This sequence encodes CSAATSGIRETQYF.